Below are 26 T cell receptor beta chains sequenced from a single sample in a study of blood T cell repertoires in COVID-19 (dated by TCRdb to about 2020). Library preparation was by the immunoSEQ multiplex PCR assay. TCRdb stores this immuneACCESS table with in-frame sequences only. Part of the clones is absent; in the studies checked, under half of the shortfall reflects unresolved V genes, and no reason is known for the rest. This sample is represented by about 130,000 clones; approximately 84% of them were singletons. The top ten clones comprise 10% to 15% of the sample. Material for sequencing was peripheral blood. These receptors were taken from a human donor in a cohort sampled during active COVID-19.

This sequence joins TRBV3-1 (or the pseudogene TRBV3-2) and TRBJ1-2; D is ambiguous. Per germline, CDR1 LGHDT and CDR2 YNNKEL (reference sequence). The CDR3 has 16 residues. V was shortened by 0 bases and J by 4 bases, with 15 bases between the two germline ends. The CDR3 DNA reads TGTGCCAGCAGCCAAGAGCGGGGAATCGATCTCTATGGCTACACCTTC. Its translation: CASSQERGIDLYGYTF.

This clone was observed a few times. The rearrangement joins TRBV28 to TRBJ1-2, with D uncertain. Germline CDR1 and CDR2: MDHEN and SYDVKM. The CDR3 is made up of 15 amino acids. V lost 1 base and J 0 bases, leaving 9 bases between the germline ends. As DNA, the CDR3 is TGTGCCAGCAGTTTATATATCAGTTCTAACTATGGCTACACCTTC. Its protein is CASSLYISSNYGYTF.

The chain carries TRBV5-6 and TRBJ2-5, with TRBD2 matching 11 bases. This CDR3 region has 17 residues. The junction had 5 bases not matched to a gene; V was cut back by 0 bases and J by 1 base. Germline CDR1 and CDR2: SGHDT and YYEEEE. The CDR3 coding sequence is TGTGCCAGCAGCTTGGTTGGGCTAGCGGGGGGCCAAGAGACCCAGTACTTC. Translation gives CASSLVGLAGGQETQYF. The variable domain in full, with the rest retrieved from reference TRBV5-6 and TRBJ2-5, is DAGVTQSPTHLIKTRGQQVTLRCSPKSGHDTVSWYQQALGQGPQFIFQYYEEEERQRGNFPDRFSGHQFPNYSSELNVNALLLGDSALYLCASSLVGLAGGQETQYFGPGTRLLVL.

The chain carries TRBV7-9 and TRBJ2-1; possibly TRBD1 for D (6 bases). The CDR3 is 13 residues long. With 5 bases removed from V and 9 bases from J, the gap between germline ends came to 14 bases. Germline V gives CDR1 SEHNR, CDR2 FQNEAQ (reference sequence). As DNA, the CDR3 is TGTGCCAGCAGCGAAAACAGGGTCGGTGAGCAGTTCTTC. It encodes CASSENRVGEQFF.

The CDR3 coding sequence is TGCGCCAGCAGCTGGGACTTACGGGACTACCCCTACGAGCAGTACTTC. Its translation is CASSWDLRDYPYEQYF. V is TRBV5-1 and J is TRBJ2-7, with 7 bases fitting TRBD2. From germline, CDR1 is SGHRS and CDR2 YFSETQ. With V trimmed by 3 bases and J by 2 bases, 11 bases remained unmatched. The CDR3 has 16 amino acids.

J is TRBJ2-7 and V is TRBV7-9, with 11 bases aligning to TRBD1. The ends lost 1 base at V and 7 bases at J; junction bases unmatched: 9. This CDR3 region has 16 residues. Germline CDR1 SEHNR, CDR2 FQNEAQ (reference sequence). CDR3 protein: CASSLGRTGGNEEQYF. The CDR3 nucleotides read TGTGCCAGCAGCTTAGGGAGGACAGGGGGCAATGAGGAGCAGTACTTC.

The chain links TRBV5-8 to TRBJ2-1; 7 bases are a match to TRBD1. The CDR3 spans 15 residues. Germline loops: CDR1 SGHTS, CDR2 YDEGEE. J was trimmed by 1 base and V by 0 bases; bases with no gene match: 1. This chain's CDR3 is CASSLARGSYNEQFF. CDR3 DNA: TGTGCCAGCAGCTTGGCCAGGGGGTCCTACAATGAGCAGTTCTTC.

The V gene is TRBV5-1, the J gene TRBJ1-6; a possible D gene is TRBD1 (5 bases). In germline, CDR1 is SGHRS, CDR2 YFSETQ. Trimming removed 0 bases from V and 4 bases from J, with 8 bases in between. This CDR3 spans 15 amino acids. The CDR3: CASSLDRGYNSPLHF. Written as DNA, the CDR3 is TGCGCCAGCAGCTTGGATAGGGGTTATAATTCACCCCTCCACTTT.

The chain carries TRBV11-2 and TRBJ1-3; the match to TRBD1 covers 10 bases. Germline V gene data show CDR1 as SGHAT and CDR2 as FQNNGV. J gave up 0 bases and V 0 bases, and 5 bases lay outside the gene matches. The CDR3 extends over 18 amino acids. CDR3 in amino acids: CASSLEGTGAYSGNTIYF. The CDR3 DNA follows: TGTGCCAGCAGCTTAGAGGGGACAGGGGCCTACTCTGGAAACACCATATATTTT.

V and J are TRBV9 and TRBJ1-1, with a weak D call TRBD1 (5 bases). The V gene's germline CDR1 is SGDLS and CDR2 YYNGEE. This CDR3 has 17 residues. V lost 4 bases and J 5 bases, leaving 24 bases between the germline ends. The CDR3 loop is CASSPRHFGGGKTEAFF. The CDR3 bases are TGTGCCAGCAGCCCCCGGCACTTCGGGGGAGGGAAGACTGAAGCTTTCTTT.

The gene calls are TRBV6-5 and TRBJ1-4, with D perhaps matching TRBD1 (6 bases). Germline V gene data show CDR1 as MNHEY and CDR2 as SVGAGI. The CDR3 loop spans 13 amino acids. V lost 5 bases to trimming and J lost 11 bases, with 15 bases between them. The DNA of the CDR3 is TGTGCCAGCAGTCAAACCACAGGGTGGAAACTGTTTTTT. Amino acids: CASSQTTGWKLFF.

The chain links TRBV18 to TRBJ1-5; D unclear. CDR3 size: 16 residues. Germline V gene lookup returns CDR1 KGHSH and CDR2 LQKENI. Trimming stripped 3 bases from V and 0 bases from J, with 12 bases between. CDR3 in DNA: TGTGCCAGCTCACCCCGGGGTGGTAATAGCAATCAGCCCCAGCATTTT. Amino acid sequence: CASSPRGGNSNQPQHF.

For the CDR3, the DNA is TGTGCCAGCAGTAGAGGGTATGGGTACGAGCAGTACTTC. Protein: CASSRGYGYEQYF. The rearrangement links TRBV5-5 to TRBJ2-7, with a weak D call TRBD2 (5 bases). CDR1 is SGHKS, CDR2 YYEKEE, per germline (reference sequence). V was cut by 5 bases and J by 4 bases, with 13 bases left in between. The CDR3 runs 13 residues.

The genes are TRBV12-2 and TRBJ1-3; the D call of TRBD1 is as the table states it, not checked on the DNA. TRBV12-2 is an annotated pseudogene. The CDR3 has 10 residues. CDR3 sequence: CASPGDRVCF. CDR3 sequence (DNA): TGTGCAAGTCCCGGGGACAGGGTCTGTTTT.

The rearrangement joins TRBV7-3 to TRBJ2-3; 7 bases map to TRBD2. The trim removed 7 bases at V and 2 bases at J, leaving 9 bases unmatched. Germline assignment: CDR1 SGHTA and CDR2 FQGTGA. The CDR3 has 15 residues. Written as DNA, the CDR3 is TGTGCCAGCACCCCGTCGGGGGGTACCACAGATACGCAGTATTTT. Protein: CASTPSGGTTDTQYF.

The DNA of the CDR3 is TGTGCCAGCAGTTTTCGACAGGGGAGTTCACCCCTCCACTTT. Translating it yields CASSFRQGSSPLHF. The chain uses TRBV27 and TRBJ1-6; the match to TRBD1 covers 8 bases. There are 14 residues in the CDR3. Germline CDR1 is MNHEY and CDR2 is SMNVEV (reference sequence). Trimming removed 3 bases from V and 9 bases from J; junction bases left unmatched: 4.

The chain employs TRBV15 and TRBJ2-6, with D maybe TRBD1 (6 bases). Looked up from germline, CDR1 is LNHNV and CDR2 is YYDKDF (reference sequence). Trimming removed 1 base at V and 2 bases at J, with 15 bases between. The CDR3 runs to 18 residues. The CDR3 loop reads CATSRVAQKGAGANVLTF. Written as DNA, the CDR3 is TGTGCCACCAGCAGAGTTGCCCAAAAGGGGGCTGGGGCCAACGTCCTGACTTTC.

The chain is built from TRBV19 and TRBJ2-7, with 9 bases that match TRBD2. Trimming cost V 4 bases and J 2 bases; bases outside gene matches: 6. The CDR3 runs 15 residues. The germline V gene has CDR1 LNHDA and CDR2 SQIVND (reference sequence). The CDR3 nucleotides are TGTGCCAGTAGTAAGGTCAGCGGGGGGACCTACGAGCAGTACTTC. This translates into CASSKVSGGTYEQYF.

The chain employs TRBV19 and TRBJ2-5, with a tentative D call TRBD2 (6 bases). With 1 base removed from V and 3 bases from J, the gap between germline ends came to 12 bases. Germline V CDR1 and CDR2: LNHDA, SQIVND (reference sequence). CDR3 length equals 15 residues. The CDR3: CASSIGGLAEETQYF. The CDR3, as DNA: TGTGCCAGTAGTATAGGGGGGTTAGCGGAAGAGACCCAGTACTTC.

The chain joins TRBV27 to TRBJ1-5, with no clear D. V was clipped by 3 bases and J by 3 bases, with 9 bases between them. CDR3 length equals 14 residues. Looked up from germline, CDR1 is MNHEY and CDR2 is SMNVEV (reference sequence). The CDR3 DNA reads as TGTGCCAGCAGTTTTAACAGTTTCAATCAGCCCCAGCATTTT. It is translated as CASSFNSFNQPQHF.

The CDR3 region is CASSLTLAGDEQFF. DNA for the CDR3: TGTGCCAGCAGCCTCACACTAGCGGGGGACGAGCAGTTCTTC. The J gene is TRBJ2-1, the V gene TRBV7-9; 11 bases match TRBD2. The CDR3 loop spans 14 amino acids. The trim removed 5 bases at V and 10 bases at J, leaving 7 bases unmatched. CDR1 is SEHNR, CDR2 FQNEAQ, per germline (reference sequence). The full variable domain, its missing parts supplied by reference TRBV7-9 and TRBJ2-1, is DTGVSQNPRHKITKRGQNVTFRCDPISEHNRLYWYRQTLGQGPEFLTYFQNEAQLEKSRLLSDRFSAERPKGSFSTLEIQRTEQGDSAMYLCASSLTLAGDEQFFGPGTRLTVL.

CDR3 loop: CASSPRERGGFVYEQYF. The CDR3 nucleotides are TGTGCCAGCAGCCCCCGGGAGCGAGGTGGGTTCGTATACGAGCAGTACTTC. The J gene is TRBJ2-7, the V gene TRBV27; a weak D match, TRBD2 (6 bases). Deletions cut 6 bases from V and 4 bases from J, with 25 bases between. The CDR3 has 17 residues. Germline V gene lookup returns CDR1 MNHEY and CDR2 SMNVEV (reference sequence).

The V gene is TRBV6-5, the J gene TRBJ2-3; 7 nucleotides match TRBD2. CDR1 and CDR2 (germline): MNHEY, SVGAGI. The CDR3 consists of 16 residues. V trimming: 2 bases; J trimming: 2 bases; junction bases outside the gene matches: 7. CDR3 in amino acids: CASSYMAGVNTDTQYF. The CDR3 region has the DNA TGTGCCAGCAGTTACATGGCGGGGGTAAACACAGATACGCAGTATTTT.

The CDR3 DNA sequence: TGTGCCAGCAGCTTCGCGGGGGGGGGTCAAGAGACCCAGTACTTC. Translating gives CASSFAGGGQETQYF. The rearrangement links TRBV9 to TRBJ2-5; 9 bases line up with TRBD2. The junction had 6 bases not matched to a gene; V was cut back by 4 bases and J by 2 bases. CDR1 SGDLS and CDR2 YYNGEE come from the germline V gene. This CDR3 contains 15 residues.

The genes are TRBV5-1 and TRBJ1-2; a possible D gene is TRBD1 (6 bases). Germline CDR1 and CDR2: SGHRS and YFSETQ. There are 14 residues in the CDR3. The V and J ends lost 1 base and 6 bases respectively, with 13 bases between them. The CDR3 sequence: CASSLQGIRDGYTF. DNA for the CDR3: TGCGCCAGCAGCTTGCAGGGGATCAGGGATGGCTACACCTTC.

This chain uses TRBV29-1 with TRBJ2-7; D is unresolved. The CDR3 runs to 11 residues. Germline V CDR1 and CDR2: SQVTM, ANQGSEA. With 6 bases removed from V and 1 base from J, the gap between germline ends came to 7 bases. Here the CDR3 DNA reads TGCAGCGTATCGGAGTCCTACGAGCAGTACTTC. Amino acid sequence: CSVSESYEQYF.